These 20 T cell receptor beta chains were sequenced from one sample in a study of response to subunit inactivated influenza vaccine. TCRdb ran MiXCR on the RT-PCR reads and lists one entry per CDR3 protein. The sample consists of some 570,000 distinct CDR3 sequences, about 10% of them appearing once. These sequences were also reported in another study, on T cells expressing NK-cell markers. That report notes: UMI-tagged 5'RACE template switching yielded the TCR beta cDNA.

Sequencing used PBMCs from blood, obtained on the day of vaccination. These receptors came from a man aged 50 to 60 who received an inactivated influenza vaccine.

This clonotype was counted a few times. V gene TRBV20-1 combines with J gene TRBJ2-7, with 9 bases matching TRBD2. Trimming cost V 6 bases and J 2 bases; bases outside gene matches: 8. The CDR3 length is 14 residues. Germline CDR1 is DFQATT and CDR2 is SNEGSKA (reference sequence). The CDR3 region is CSAKGLAGTYEQYF. In DNA, the CDR3 is TGCAGTGCCAAGGGTCTAGCGGGGACCTACGAGCAGTACTTC.

V gene TRBV12-3 or TRBV12-4 combines with J gene TRBJ1-2, with 7 bases matching TRBD1. J lost 8 bases, V lost 5 bases, and 8 bases had no gene match. The length of the CDR3 is 13 residues. This CDR3 is CASSRDRSRGYTF. The CDR3 DNA reads TGTGCCAGCAGTAGGGACAGATCTAGAGGCTACACCTTC.

The V and J genes are TRBV7-2 and TRBJ2-5; D is unclear. Between the trimmed V and J ends, which lost 0 bases and 6 bases, there was a span of 8 bases. The germline V gene encodes CDR1 SGHTA and CDR2 FQGNSA. CDR3 size: 13 residues. The CDR3 is CASSLAWEKTQYF. CDR3 sequence (DNA): TGTGCCAGCAGCTTAGCTTGGGAAAAGACCCAGTACTTC.

V usage is TRBV10-3 and J usage is TRBJ1-1; D gene ambiguous. Trimming shortened V by 8 bases and J by 2 bases, and 6 bases separated the two germline ends. The CDR3 length is 11 residues. Germline CDR1 reads ENHRY; CDR2 reads SYGVKD. As DNA, the CDR3 is TGTGCCATCGGACGTAACACTGAAGCTTTCTTT. Translated: CAIGRNTEAFF.

CDR3 sequence reads: CASRDTVNTEAFF. CDR3 nucleotides: TGCGCCAGCAGAGATACAGTGAACACTGAAGCTTTCTTT. The chain recombines TRBV4-1 with TRBJ1-1; no clear D. V was shortened by 6 bases and J by 0 bases, with 8 bases between the two germline ends. This CDR3 has 13 residues. In germline, CDR1 is MGHRA, CDR2 YSYEKL.

V usage is TRBV27 and J usage is TRBJ2-1; D might be TRBD1 (6 bases). Germline loops: CDR1 MNHEY, CDR2 SMNVEV (reference sequence). Trimming left V 3 bases short and J 6 bases short, with 21 bases between. This CDR3 is built from 17 residues. CDR3 DNA sequence: TGTGCCAGCAGTTTCGAGGGAAGGGGGTCTCCTGGCAATGAGCAGTTCTTC. It yields the protein CASSFEGRGSPGNEQFF.

This clonotype appeared a few times. The chain uses TRBV20-1 and TRBJ2-3; D is uncertain. Trimming took 1 base from V and 2 from J, leaving 4 bases between them. Germline CDR1 reads DFQATT; CDR2 reads SNEGSKA (reference sequence). This CDR3 contains 12 residues. The CDR3 sequence: CSARVATDTQYF. The DNA for the CDR3 is TGCAGTGCTAGAGTAGCCACAGATACGCAGTATTTT.

This clonotype was counted between two and nine times. The chain is built from TRBV20-1 and TRBJ1-1, with 9 bases that match TRBD1. CDR1 DFQATT and CDR2 SNEGSKA come from the germline V gene (reference sequence). The CDR3 loop spans 13 amino acids. After removal of 5 bases from V and 5 bases from J, the junction contained 6 bases not matched to a gene. The CDR3 loop is CSAPGQGRTEAFF. CDR3 DNA: TGCAGTGCTCCCGGACAGGGGAGAACTGAAGCTTTCTTT.

The sample holds a few counts of this clonotype. The chain employs TRBV5-1 and TRBJ2-1, with 8 positions matching TRBD1. Trimming at V came to 3 bases and at J to 3 bases, leaving 5 bases not matched to a gene. The CDR3 contains 15 residues. Germline V gene data show CDR1 as SGHRS and CDR2 as YFSETQ. The DNA of the CDR3 is TGCGCCAGCAGCTCGACAGGGGAGAACTACAATGAGCAGTTCTTC. Its protein is CASSSTGENYNEQFF.

The rearrangement links TRBV20-1 to TRBJ2-5, with D maybe TRBD1 (5 bases). This CDR3 has 12 amino acids. Trimming removed 8 bases at V and 0 bases at J, with 10 bases between. Germline V gene sequence: CDR1 DFQATT, CDR2 SNEGSKA (reference sequence). CDR3 in amino acids: CSTDSNQETQYF. The CDR3 DNA sequence: TGCAGTACCGACAGTAACCAAGAGACCCAGTACTTC.

The V gene is TRBV7-9, the J gene TRBJ2-7; D unclear. The CDR3 totals 16 residues. V gave up 1 base and J gave up 0 bases, with 13 bases separating them. The V gene's germline CDR1 is SEHNR and CDR2 FQNEAQ (reference sequence). CDR3 nucleotide sequence: TGTGCCAGCAGCTTAGTTAAGCTTACATCCTCCTACGAGCAGTACTTC. It is translated as CASSLVKLTSSYEQYF. The full variable domain, with the rest looked up from reference TRBV7-9 and TRBJ2-7, is DTGVSQNPRHKITKRGQNVTFRCDPISEHNRLYWYRQTLGQGPEFLTYFQNEAQLEKSRLLSDRFSAERPKGSFSTLEIQRTEQGDSAMYLCASSLVKLTSSYEQYFGPGTRLTVT.

This clonotype has only a few counts. This chain connects TRBV20-1 to TRBJ2-1; 8 bases map to TRBD2. Trimming removed 2 bases from V and 6 bases from J; junction bases left unmatched: 6. This CDR3 region has 14 residues. Germline CDR1 DFQATT, CDR2 SNEGSKA (reference sequence). CDR3 loop: CSARNGRAINEQFF. For the CDR3, the DNA is TGCAGTGCTAGAAACGGGAGGGCAATCAATGAGCAGTTCTTC.

A few counts support this clonotype. The genes are TRBV7-9 and TRBJ2-3, with 7 nucleotides matching TRBD2. The CDR3 is 16 amino acids. CDR1 is SEHNR and CDR2 is FQNEAQ in the germline V gene (reference sequence). V was clipped by 0 bases and J by 3 bases; unmatched bases: 6. DNA for the CDR3: TGTGCCAGCAGCTTAGCTGCGGGAGTAGGTACAGATACGCAGTATTTT. Amino acids: CASSLAAGVGTDTQYF.

The chain is built from TRBV6-1 and TRBJ2-6; possibly TRBD1 or TRBD2 for D (5 bases each). CDR1 is MNHNS and CDR2 is SASEGT in the germline V gene. V was shortened by 7 bases and J by 1 base, with 20 bases between the two germline ends. CDR3 length: 18 amino acids. CDR3: CASTHGGTVKSGANVLTF. Here the CDR3 DNA reads TGTGCCAGCACCCATGGGGGAACCGTGAAGTCTGGGGCCAACGTCCTGACTTTC.

This clonotype was seen only a few times. This chain uses TRBV4-3 with TRBJ2-1; D ambiguous. Trimming took 0 bases from V and 6 from J, leaving 6 bases between them. This CDR3 has 13 residues. Germline V gene sequence: CDR1 LGHNA, CDR2 YSLEER. For the CDR3, the DNA is TGCGCCAGCAGCCAAGATTCTTTCAATGAGCAGTTCTTC. This gives the protein CASSQDSFNEQFF.

This clonotype came up a few times. The CDR3 DNA reads TGTGCCAGCGAGACAGGGGTCAGCTACGAGCAGTACTTC. Residues: CASETGVSYEQYF. The V gene is TRBV6-2 or TRBV6-3, the J gene TRBJ2-7; 8 nucleotides agree with TRBD1. The CDR3 length is 13 residues. V trimming: 8 bases; J trimming: 3 bases; junction bases outside the gene matches: 6. The germline CDR1 and CDR2 sequences are MNHEY and SVGEGT.

This clonotype was picked up a small number of times. The chain couples TRBV20-1 to TRBJ2-7; D tentatively fits TRBD1 or TRBD2 (5 bases each). The CDR3 extends over 13 amino acids. Per germline, CDR1 DFQATT and CDR2 SNEGSKA (reference sequence). Between the trimmed V and J ends, which lost 3 bases and 2 bases, there was a span of 11 bases. The CDR3: CSASRRGPYEQYF. For the CDR3, the DNA is TGCAGTGCTAGTCGCCGGGGCCCCTACGAGCAGTACTTC.

The sample holds many counts of this clonotype. This chain joins TRBV7-9 and TRBJ2-3; 12 bases fit TRBD2. The ends lost 5 bases at V and 4 bases at J; junction bases unmatched: 4. Germline V gene lookup returns CDR1 SEHNR and CDR2 FQNEAQ (reference sequence). This CDR3 has 15 amino acids. The CDR3: CASSQGLAGPDTQYF. The CDR3, as DNA: TGTGCCAGCAGCCAGGGACTAGCGGGCCCAGATACGCAGTATTTT.

This clonotype was recorded a few times. The V and J genes are TRBV12-3 or TRBV12-4 and TRBJ2-2, with D uncertain. This CDR3 has 15 residues. V lost 6 bases and J 4 bases, leaving 15 bases between the germline ends. CDR3: CASSPRAMSTGELFF. CDR3 sequence (DNA): TGTGCCAGCAGCCCACGGGCGATGTCCACCGGGGAGCTGTTTTTT.

This clonotype was counted at least ten times. This chain uses TRBV12-3 or TRBV12-4 with TRBJ1-1; D uncertain. This CDR3 is 14 amino acids long. Trimming cost V 3 bases and J 4 bases, with 12 bases left between them. The CDR3 here is CASSFFGKPTEAFF. The CDR3, as DNA: TGTGCCAGCAGTTTCTTTGGGAAGCCCACTGAAGCTTTCTTT.